The sequence of this T cell receptor beta chain was determined in a study of lymphopenia after photon versus proton radiotherapy. Findings and caveats of the study: Oligoclonal CD8+ Temra expansion after nadir drove photon patients' diversity drop.

Some clones are missing from TCRdb's copy, which holds only in-frame ones; the method was immunoSEQ multiplex PCR. The sample carries about 19,000 clones, around nine tenths recorded once. Between the trimmed V and J ends, which lost 0 bases and 4 bases, there was a span of 3 bases. Per germline, CDR1 SGHVS and CDR2 FQNEAQ. This CDR3 has 12 residues. A remark on this clone: Antigen unknown.

This sample comprised peripheral blood, obtained from a patient treated with photon-based radiotherapy. This TCR derives from a man aged 60-69 years with pancreatic cancer. J is TRBJ2-5 and V is TRBV7-8; unclear D gene. CDR3 coding DNA: TGTGCCAGCAGCTTAGCAAGAGAGACCCAGTACTTC. Protein product: CASSLARETQYF. The full variable domain, with the rest looked up from reference TRBV7-8 and TRBJ2-5, is GAGVSQSPRYKVAKRGQDVALRCDPISGHVSLFWYQQALGQGPEFLTYFQNEAQLDKSGLPSDRFFAERPEGSVSTLKIQRTQQEDSAVYLCASSLARETQYFGPGTRLLVL.